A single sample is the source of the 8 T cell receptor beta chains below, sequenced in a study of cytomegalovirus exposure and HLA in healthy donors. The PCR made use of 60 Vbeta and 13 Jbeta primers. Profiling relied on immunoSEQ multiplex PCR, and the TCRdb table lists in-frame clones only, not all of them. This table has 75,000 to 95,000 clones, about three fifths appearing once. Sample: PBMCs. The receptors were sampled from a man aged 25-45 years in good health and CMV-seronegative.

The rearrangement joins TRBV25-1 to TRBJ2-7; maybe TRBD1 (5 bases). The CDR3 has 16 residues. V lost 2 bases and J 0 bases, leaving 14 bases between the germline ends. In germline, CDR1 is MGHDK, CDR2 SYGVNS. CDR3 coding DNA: TGTGCCAGCAGTGAAGTAGGGGCGAGGAGCTCCTACGAGCAGTACTTC. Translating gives CASSEVGARSSYEQYF.

The chain's CDR3 is CASSRDIYEQYF. The CDR3 coding sequence is TGTGCCAGCAGCCGGGACATCTACGAGCAGTACTTC. V usage is TRBV28 and J usage is TRBJ2-5; weak D call: TRBD1 (6 bases). The end of the DNA is better explained by TRBJ2-7, so the J call may be wrong. Germline lookup yields CDR1 MDHEN and CDR2 SYDVKM. This CDR3 spans 12 amino acids.

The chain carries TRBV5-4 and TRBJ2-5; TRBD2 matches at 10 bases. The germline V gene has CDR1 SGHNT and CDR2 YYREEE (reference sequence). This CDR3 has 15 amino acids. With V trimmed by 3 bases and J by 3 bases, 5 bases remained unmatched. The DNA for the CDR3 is TGTGCCAGCAGCTCCAGGACTAGCGGCAAAGAGACCCAGTACTTC. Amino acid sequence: CASSSRTSGKETQYF.

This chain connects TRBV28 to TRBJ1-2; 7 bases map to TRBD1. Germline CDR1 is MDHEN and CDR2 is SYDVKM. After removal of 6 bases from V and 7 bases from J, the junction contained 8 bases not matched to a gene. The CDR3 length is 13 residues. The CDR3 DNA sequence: TGTGCCAGCAGAACGACAGGGATGGGTGGCTACACCTTC. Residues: CASRTTGMGGYTF.

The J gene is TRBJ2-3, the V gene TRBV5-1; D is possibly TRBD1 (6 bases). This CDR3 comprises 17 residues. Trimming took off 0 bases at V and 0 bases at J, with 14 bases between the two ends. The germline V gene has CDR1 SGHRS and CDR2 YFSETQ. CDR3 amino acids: CASSLAQGQISTDTQYF. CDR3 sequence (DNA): TGCGCCAGCAGCTTGGCCCAGGGACAAATTAGCACAGATACGCAGTATTTT.

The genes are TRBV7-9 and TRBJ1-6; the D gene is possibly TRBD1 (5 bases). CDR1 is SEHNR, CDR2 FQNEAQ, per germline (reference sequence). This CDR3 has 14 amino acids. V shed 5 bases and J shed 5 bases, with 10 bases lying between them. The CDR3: CASSRGVDNSPLHF. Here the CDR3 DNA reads TGTGCCAGCAGCAGGGGCGTAGATAATTCACCCCTCCACTTT.

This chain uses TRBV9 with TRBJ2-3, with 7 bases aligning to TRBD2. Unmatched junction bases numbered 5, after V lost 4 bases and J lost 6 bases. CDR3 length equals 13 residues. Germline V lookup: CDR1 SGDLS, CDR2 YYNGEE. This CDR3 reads CASSTILADTQYF. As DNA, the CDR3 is TGTGCCAGCAGCACGATACTAGCGGATACGCAGTATTTT.

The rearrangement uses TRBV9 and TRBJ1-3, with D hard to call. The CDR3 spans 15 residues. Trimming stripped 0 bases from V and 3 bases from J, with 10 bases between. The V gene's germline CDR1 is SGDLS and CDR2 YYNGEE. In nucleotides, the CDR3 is TGTGCCAGCAGCGTAGATTCCGGGAGTGGAAACACCATATATTTT. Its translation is CASSVDSGSGNTIYF.